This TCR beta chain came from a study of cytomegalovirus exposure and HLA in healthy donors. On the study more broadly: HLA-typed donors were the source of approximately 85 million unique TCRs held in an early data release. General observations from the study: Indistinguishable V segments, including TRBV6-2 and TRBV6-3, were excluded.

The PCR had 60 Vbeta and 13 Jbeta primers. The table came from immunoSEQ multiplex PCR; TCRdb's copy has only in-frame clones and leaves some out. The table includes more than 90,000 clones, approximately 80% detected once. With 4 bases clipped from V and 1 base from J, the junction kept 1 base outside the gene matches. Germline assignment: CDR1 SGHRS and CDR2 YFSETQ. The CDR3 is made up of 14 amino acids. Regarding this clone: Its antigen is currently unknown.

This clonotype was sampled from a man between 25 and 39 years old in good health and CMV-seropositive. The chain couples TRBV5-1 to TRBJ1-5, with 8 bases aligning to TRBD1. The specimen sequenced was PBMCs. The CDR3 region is CASSRTGSNQPQHF. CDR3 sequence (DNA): TGCGCCAGCAGCCGGACAGGGAGCAATCAGCCCCAGCATTTT. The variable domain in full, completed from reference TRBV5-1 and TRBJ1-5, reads KAGVTQTPRYLIKTRGQQVTLSCSPISGHRSVSWYQQTPGQGLQFLFEYFSETQRNKGNFPGRFSGRQFSNSRSEMNVSTLELGDSALYLCASSRTGSNQPQHFGDGTRLSIL.